The 4 T cell receptor beta chains below were found in one sample sequenced in a study of blood T cell repertoires in COVID-19. Sequencing was performed with immunoSEQ multiplex PCR; in TCRdb, only in-frame clones are kept and a portion is missing. The repertoire holds 360,000 or so clones, with about 90% as singletons. Input material: PBMCs or T cells enriched from blood (not recorded which). Receptor source: a woman aged 25 to 45 who had recovered from COVID-19.

The chain couples TRBV9 to TRBJ1-2; 7 bases are shared with TRBD1. The CDR3 length is 14 residues. CDR1 and CDR2 from the germline V gene are SGDLS and YYNGEE. Trimming cost V 4 bases and J 8 bases; bases outside gene matches: 11. The CDR3 loop is CASSLRDSQGGYTF. The CDR3 nucleotides read TGTGCCAGCAGCCTACGGGACAGTCAGGGGGGCTACACCTTC. Supplemented by reference TRBV9 and TRBJ1-2, the full variable domain reads DSGVTQTPKHLITATGQRVTLRCSPRSGDLSVYWYQQSLDQGLQFLIQYYNGEERAKGNILERFSAQQFPDLHSELNLSSLELGDSALYFCASSLRDSQGGYTFGSGTRLTVV.

A word on this clone: One junction end disagrees with the germline gene, perhaps due to a read error. For the CDR3, the DNA is TGTTCCAGTGGGAGGGACATTTACACTGAAGCTTTCTTT. It specifies CSSGRDIYTEAFF. The J gene is TRBJ1-1, the V gene TRBV27, with a possible D match to TRBD1 (6 bases). Germline loops: CDR1 MNHEY, CDR2 SMNVEV (reference sequence). The CDR3 extends over 13 amino acids.

This clone was counted a single time. V gene TRBV7-3 combines with J gene TRBJ2-1; 8 nucleotides agree with TRBD2. Trimming took 4 bases from V and 7 from J; bases not matched to a gene: 9. This CDR3 has 15 amino acids. Germline V gene lookup returns CDR1 SGHTA and CDR2 FQGTGA. CDR3 sequence (DNA): TGTGCCAGCAGCTCCTCGGGAGGGCCCGAAAATGAGCAGTTCTTC. Residues: CASSSSGGPENEQFF.

V and J are TRBV7-2 and TRBJ2-5; D gene ambiguous. Per the germline V gene, CDR1 is SGHTA and CDR2 is FQGNSA. The germline V and J ends were trimmed by 5 bases and 10 bases, with 23 bases remaining between them. The CDR3 totals 15 residues. In DNA, the CDR3 is TGTGCCAGCAGCCCAAGAATCAACAGCCCGCGTTTCCAGTACTTC. Protein: CASSPRINSPRFQYF.